This paragraph reports one TCR beta chain. Its target is not known. Selection for sequencing was limited to patients who had shown CD8+CD57+ cell expansion by flow cytometry. By the time of blood sampling, patients had still received no therapy. The template for TCR beta VDJ and CDR3 sequence profiling was genomic DNA. Each CDR3 protein gets one entry after TCRdb re-called the reads with MiXCR. The sample carries around 200,000 distinct CDR3 sequences, less than 50% recorded once. This entry belongs to a study of CD8+CD57+ T cells in acquired aplastic anemia. Study context: When averaged, DNA from sorted CD4+ and CD8+ cells came to about 2.9 ug.

Study results and limitations: In common between the patients and the controls were approximately 28 CD8+ CDR3 sequences. Patients and controls were not found to differ significantly in CD8+ Simpson's diversity.

The sample was sorted CD4+, CD8+, or CD8+CD57+ T cells (not recorded which) from PBMCs. The sequence came from a human donor with aplastic anemia.

The CDR3 DNA sequence: TGCAGTGCTAGTGGGGCCTACGAGCAGTACTTC. Its translation: CSASGAYEQYF. The chain is built from TRBV20-1 and TRBJ2-7; D is ambiguous. Germline values: CDR1 DFQATT, CDR2 SNEGSKA (reference sequence). The CDR3 runs to 11 residues. Deletions cut 3 bases from V and 2 bases from J, with 5 bases between.